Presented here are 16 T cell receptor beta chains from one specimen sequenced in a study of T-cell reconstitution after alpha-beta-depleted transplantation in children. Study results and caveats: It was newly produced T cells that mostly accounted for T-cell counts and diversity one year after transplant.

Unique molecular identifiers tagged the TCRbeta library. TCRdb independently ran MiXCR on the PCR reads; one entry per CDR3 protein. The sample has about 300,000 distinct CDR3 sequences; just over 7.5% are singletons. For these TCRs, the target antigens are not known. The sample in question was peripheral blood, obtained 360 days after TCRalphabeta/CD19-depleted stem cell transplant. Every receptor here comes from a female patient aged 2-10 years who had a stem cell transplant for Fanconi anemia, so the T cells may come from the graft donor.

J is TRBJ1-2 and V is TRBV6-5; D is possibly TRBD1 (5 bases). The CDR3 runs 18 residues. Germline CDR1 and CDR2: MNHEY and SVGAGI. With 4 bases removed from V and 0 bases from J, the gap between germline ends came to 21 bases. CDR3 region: CASSSPVTRVGSNYGYTF. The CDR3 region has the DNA TGTGCCAGCAGTTCCCCAGTTACCAGGGTGGGGTCTAACTATGGCTACACCTTC.

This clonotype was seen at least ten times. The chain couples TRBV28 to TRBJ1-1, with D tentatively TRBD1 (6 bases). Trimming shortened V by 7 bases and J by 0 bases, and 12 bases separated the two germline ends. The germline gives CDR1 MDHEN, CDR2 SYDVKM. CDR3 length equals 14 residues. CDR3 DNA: TGTGCCAGCACTAGGACAGACCTGAACACTGAAGCTTTCTTT. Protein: CASTRTDLNTEAFF.

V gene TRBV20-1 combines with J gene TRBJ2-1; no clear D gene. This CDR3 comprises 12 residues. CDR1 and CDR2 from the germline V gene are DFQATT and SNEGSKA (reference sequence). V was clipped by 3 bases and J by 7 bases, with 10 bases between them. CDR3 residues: CSASRARNEQFF. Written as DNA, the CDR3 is TGCAGTGCTAGTAGGGCCAGGAATGAGCAGTTCTTC.

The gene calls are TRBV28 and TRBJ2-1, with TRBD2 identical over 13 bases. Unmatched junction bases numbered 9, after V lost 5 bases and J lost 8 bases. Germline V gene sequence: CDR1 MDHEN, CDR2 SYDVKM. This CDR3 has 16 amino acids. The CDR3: CASSPPPGLAGHEQFF. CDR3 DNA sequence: TGTGCCAGCAGTCCCCCCCCGGGACTAGCGGGACATGAGCAGTTCTTC.

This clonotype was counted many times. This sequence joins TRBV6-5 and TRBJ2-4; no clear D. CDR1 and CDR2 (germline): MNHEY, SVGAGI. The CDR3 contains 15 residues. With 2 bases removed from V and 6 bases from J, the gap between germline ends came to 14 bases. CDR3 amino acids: CASSYRGTPGNIQYF. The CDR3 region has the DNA TGTGCCAGCAGTTACCGAGGAACCCCCGGAAACATTCAGTACTTC.

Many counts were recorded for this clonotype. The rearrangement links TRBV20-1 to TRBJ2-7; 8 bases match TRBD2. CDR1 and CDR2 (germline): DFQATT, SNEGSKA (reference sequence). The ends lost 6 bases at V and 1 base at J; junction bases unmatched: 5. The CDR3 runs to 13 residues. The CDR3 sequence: CSASSGGSYEQYF. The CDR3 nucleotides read TGCAGTGCCTCCTCGGGGGGGTCCTACGAGCAGTACTTC.

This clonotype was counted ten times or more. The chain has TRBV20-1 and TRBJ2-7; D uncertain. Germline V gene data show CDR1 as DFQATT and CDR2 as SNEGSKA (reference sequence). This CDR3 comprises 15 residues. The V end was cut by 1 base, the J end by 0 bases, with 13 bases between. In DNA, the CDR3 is TGCAGTGCTAGAGCCCGACGGGCCAGCTCCTACGAGCAGTACTTC. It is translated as CSARARRASSYEQYF.

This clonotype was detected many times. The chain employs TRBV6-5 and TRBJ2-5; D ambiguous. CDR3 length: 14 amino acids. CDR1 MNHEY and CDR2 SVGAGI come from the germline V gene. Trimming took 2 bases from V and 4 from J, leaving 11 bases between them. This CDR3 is CASSYDGSRETQYF. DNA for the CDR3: TGTGCCAGCAGTTACGATGGGTCAAGAGAGACCCAGTACTTC.

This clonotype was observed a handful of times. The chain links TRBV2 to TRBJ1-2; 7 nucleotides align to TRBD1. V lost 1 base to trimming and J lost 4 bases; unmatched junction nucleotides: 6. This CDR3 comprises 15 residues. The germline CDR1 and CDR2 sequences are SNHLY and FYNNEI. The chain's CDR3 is CASSEGGGTVYGYTF. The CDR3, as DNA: TGTGCCAGCAGTGAAGGGGGGGGGACAGTCTATGGCTACACCTTC.

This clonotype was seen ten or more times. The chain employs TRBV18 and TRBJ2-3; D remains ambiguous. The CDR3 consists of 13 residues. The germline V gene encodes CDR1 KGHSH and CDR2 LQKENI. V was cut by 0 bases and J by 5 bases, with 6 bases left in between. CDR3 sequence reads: CASSPPVEDTQYF. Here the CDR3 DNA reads TGTGCCAGCTCACCACCGGTGGAAGATACGCAGTATTTT. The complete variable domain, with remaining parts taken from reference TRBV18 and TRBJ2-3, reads NAGVMQNPRHLVRRRGQEARLRCSPMKGHSHVYWYRQLPEEGLKFMVYLQKENIIDESGMPKERFSAEFPKEGPSILRIQQVVRGDSAAYFCASSPPVEDTQYFGPGTRLTVL.

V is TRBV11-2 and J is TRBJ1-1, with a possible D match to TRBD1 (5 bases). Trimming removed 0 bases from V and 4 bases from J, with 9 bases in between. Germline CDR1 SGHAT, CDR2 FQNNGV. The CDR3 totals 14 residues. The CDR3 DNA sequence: TGTGCCAGCAGCTTAGACAGGGCTGGCACTGAAGCTTTCTTT. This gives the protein CASSLDRAGTEAFF.

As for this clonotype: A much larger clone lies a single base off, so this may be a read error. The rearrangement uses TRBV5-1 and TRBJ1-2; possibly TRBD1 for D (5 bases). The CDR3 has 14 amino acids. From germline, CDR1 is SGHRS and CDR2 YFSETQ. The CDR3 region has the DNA TGCGCCGGCAGCTTGGGGCGGAATTACTATGGCTACACCTTC. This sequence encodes CAGSLGRNYYGYTF.

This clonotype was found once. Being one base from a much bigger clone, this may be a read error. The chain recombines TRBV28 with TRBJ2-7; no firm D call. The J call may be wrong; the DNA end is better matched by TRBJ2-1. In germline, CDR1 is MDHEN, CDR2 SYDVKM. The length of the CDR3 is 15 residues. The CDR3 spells CASSLSLDGNYEQFF. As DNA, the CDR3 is TGTGCCAGCAGTTTATCCCTGGACGGCAACTACGAGCAGTTCTTC.

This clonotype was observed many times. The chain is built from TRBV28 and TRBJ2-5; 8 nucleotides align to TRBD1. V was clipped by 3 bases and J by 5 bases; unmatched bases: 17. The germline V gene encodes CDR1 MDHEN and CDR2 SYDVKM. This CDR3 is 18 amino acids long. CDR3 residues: CASSLGRGQRLSGETQYF. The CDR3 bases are TGTGCCAGCAGTTTGGGCAGGGGGCAACGATTGTCTGGGGAGACCCAGTACTTC.

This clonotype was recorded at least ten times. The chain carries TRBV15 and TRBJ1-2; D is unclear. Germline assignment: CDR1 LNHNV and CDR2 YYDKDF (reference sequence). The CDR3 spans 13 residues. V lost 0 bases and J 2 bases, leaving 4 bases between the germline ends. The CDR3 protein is CATSRDENYGYTF. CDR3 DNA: TGTGCCACCAGCAGAGATGAGAACTATGGCTACACCTTC.

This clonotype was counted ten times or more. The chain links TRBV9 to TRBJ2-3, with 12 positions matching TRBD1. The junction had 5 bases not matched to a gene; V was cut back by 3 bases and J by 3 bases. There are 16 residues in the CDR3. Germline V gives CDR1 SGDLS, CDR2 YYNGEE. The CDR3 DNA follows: TGTGCCAGCAGCGGACCGGGACAGGGGGCTACAGATACGCAGTATTTT. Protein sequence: CASSGPGQGATDTQYF.